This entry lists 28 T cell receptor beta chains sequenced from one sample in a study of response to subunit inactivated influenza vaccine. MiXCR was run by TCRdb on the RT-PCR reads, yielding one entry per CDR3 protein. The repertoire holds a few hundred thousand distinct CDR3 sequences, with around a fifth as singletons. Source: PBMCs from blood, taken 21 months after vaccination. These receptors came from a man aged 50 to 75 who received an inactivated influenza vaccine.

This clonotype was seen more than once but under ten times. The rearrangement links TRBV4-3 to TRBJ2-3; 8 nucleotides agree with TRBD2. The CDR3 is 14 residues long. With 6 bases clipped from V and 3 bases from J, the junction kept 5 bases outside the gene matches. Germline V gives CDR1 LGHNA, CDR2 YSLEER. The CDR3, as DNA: TGCGCCAGCAGTAGCGGGGCGTTGACAGATACGCAGTATTTT. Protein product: CASSSGALTDTQYF.

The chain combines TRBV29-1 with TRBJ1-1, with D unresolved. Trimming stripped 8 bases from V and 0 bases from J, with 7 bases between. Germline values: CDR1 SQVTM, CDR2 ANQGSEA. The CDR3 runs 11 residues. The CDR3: CSSSLNTEAFF. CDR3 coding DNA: TGCAGCTCATCCCTGAACACTGAAGCTTTCTTT. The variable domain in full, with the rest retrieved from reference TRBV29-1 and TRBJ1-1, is SAVISQKPSRDICQRGTSLTIQCQVDSQVTMMFWYRQQPGQSLTLIATANQGSEATYESGFVIDKFPISRPNLTFSTLTVSNMSPEDSSIYLCSSSLNTEAFFGQGTRLTVV.

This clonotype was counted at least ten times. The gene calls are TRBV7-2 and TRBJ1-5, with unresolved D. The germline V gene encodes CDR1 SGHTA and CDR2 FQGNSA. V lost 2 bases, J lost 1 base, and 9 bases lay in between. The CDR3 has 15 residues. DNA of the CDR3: TGTGCCAGCAGCTTATATCCGGGAAGCAATCAGCCCCAGCATTTT. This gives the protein CASSLYPGSNQPQHF.

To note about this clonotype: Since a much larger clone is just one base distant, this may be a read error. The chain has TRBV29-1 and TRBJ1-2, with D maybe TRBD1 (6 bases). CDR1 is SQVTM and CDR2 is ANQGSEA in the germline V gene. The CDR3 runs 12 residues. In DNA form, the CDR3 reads TGCGGTGGGACATCAGCTAACTATGGCTACATCTTC. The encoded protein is CGGTSANYGYIF.

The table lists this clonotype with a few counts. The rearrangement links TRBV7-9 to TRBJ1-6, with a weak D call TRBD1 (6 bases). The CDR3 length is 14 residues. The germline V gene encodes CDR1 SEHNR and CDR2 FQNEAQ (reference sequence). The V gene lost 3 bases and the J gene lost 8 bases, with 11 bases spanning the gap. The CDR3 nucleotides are TGTGCCAGCAGCTTTTACAGGGTTGATTCACCCCTCCACTTT. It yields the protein CASSFYRVDSPLHF. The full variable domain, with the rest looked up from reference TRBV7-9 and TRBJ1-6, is DTGVSQNPRHKITKRGQNVTFRCDPISEHNRLYWYRQTLGQGPEFLTYFQNEAQLEKSRLLSDRFSAERPKGSFSTLEIQRTEQGDSAMYLCASSFYRVDSPLHFGNGTRLTVT.

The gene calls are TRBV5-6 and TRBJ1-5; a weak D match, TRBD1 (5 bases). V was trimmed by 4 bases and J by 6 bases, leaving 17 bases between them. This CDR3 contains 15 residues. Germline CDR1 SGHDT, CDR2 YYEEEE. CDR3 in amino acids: CASSGGGYIPQPQHF. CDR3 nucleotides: TGTGCCAGCAGCGGGGGGGGGTATATTCCTCAGCCCCAGCATTTT.

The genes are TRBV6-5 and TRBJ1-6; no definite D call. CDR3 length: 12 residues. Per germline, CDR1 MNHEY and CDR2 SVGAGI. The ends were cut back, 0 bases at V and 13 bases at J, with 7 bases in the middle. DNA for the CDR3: TGTGCCAGCAGTTACTCGTTGGGTCCCCTCCACTTT. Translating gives CASSYSLGPLHF.

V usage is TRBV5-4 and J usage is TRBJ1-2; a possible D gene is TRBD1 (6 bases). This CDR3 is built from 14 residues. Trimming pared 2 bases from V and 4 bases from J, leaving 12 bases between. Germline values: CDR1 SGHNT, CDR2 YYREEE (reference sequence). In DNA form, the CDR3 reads TGTGCCAGCAGCTTAATCGGGACAAGCTATGGCTACACCTTC. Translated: CASSLIGTSYGYTF.

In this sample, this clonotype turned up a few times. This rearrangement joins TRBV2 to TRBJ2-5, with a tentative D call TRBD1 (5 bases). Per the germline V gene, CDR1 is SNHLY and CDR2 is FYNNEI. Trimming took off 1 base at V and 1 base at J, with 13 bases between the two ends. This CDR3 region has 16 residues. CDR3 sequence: CASSEGSAGPQETQYF. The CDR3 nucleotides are TGTGCCAGCAGTGAAGGGTCGGCAGGGCCCCAAGAGACCCAGTACTTC.

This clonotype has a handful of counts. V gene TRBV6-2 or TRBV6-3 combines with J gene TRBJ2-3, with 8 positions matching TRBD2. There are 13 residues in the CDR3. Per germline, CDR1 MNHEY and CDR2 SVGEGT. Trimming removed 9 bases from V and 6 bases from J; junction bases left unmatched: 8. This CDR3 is CASGGTRGDTQYF. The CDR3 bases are TGTGCCAGTGGAGGGACTAGAGGCGATACGCAGTATTTT.

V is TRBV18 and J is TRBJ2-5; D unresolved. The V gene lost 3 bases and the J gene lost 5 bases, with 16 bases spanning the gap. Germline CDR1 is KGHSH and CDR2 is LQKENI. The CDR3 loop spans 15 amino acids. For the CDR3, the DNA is TGTGCCAGCTCACCGAGTCAGGTGAATTCGGAGACCCAGTACTTC. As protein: CASSPSQVNSETQYF.

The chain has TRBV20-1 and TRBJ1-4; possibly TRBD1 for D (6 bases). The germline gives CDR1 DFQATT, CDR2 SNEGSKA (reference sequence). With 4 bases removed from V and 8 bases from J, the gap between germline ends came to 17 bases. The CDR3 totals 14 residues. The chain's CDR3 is CSATGTLQGEKLFF. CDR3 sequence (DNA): TGCAGTGCTACCGGGACTCTTCAGGGGGAAAAACTGTTTTTT.

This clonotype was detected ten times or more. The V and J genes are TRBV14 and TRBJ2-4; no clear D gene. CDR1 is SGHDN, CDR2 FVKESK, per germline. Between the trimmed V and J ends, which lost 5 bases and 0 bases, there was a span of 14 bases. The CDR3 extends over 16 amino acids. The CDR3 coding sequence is TGTGCCAGCAGCAAAGGACCCTCCCCAGCCAAAAACATTCAGTACTTC. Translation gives CASSKGPSPAKNIQYF.

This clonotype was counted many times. The CDR3, as DNA: TGTGCCAGCAGTCCACTCACTAACTATGGCTACACCTTC. Its protein product is CASSPLTNYGYTF. This chain connects TRBV3-1 to TRBJ1-2; D gene uncertain. There are 13 residues in the CDR3. Germline V gives CDR1 LGHDT, CDR2 YNNKEL (reference sequence). Between the trimmed V and J ends, which lost 6 bases and 0 bases, there was a span of 8 bases.

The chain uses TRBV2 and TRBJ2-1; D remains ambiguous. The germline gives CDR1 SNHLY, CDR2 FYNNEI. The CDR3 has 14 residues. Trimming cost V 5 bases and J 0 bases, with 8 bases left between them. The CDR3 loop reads CASSRVSSYNEQFF. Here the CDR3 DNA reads TGTGCCAGCAGTCGGGTCAGCTCCTACAATGAGCAGTTCTTC.

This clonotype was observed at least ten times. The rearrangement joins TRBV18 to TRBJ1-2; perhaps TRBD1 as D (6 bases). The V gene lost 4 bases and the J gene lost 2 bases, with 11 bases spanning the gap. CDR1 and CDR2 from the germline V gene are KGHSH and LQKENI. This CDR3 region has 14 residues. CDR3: CASSQGGLNYGYTF. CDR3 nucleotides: TGTGCCAGCTCACAGGGGGGACTGAACTATGGCTACACCTTC.

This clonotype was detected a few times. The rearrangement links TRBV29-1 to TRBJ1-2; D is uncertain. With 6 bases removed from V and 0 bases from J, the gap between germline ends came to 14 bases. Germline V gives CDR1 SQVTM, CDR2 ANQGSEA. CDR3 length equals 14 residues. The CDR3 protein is CSVAVLDANYGYTF. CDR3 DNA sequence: TGCAGCGTCGCCGTGCTTGATGCTAACTATGGCTACACCTTC.

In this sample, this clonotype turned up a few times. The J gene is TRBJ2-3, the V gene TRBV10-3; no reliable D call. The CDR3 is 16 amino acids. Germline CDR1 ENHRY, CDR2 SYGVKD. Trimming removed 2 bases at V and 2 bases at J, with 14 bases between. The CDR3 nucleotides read TGTGCCATCAGTGAGCGCCAAGTCAAAGTCACAGATACGCAGTATTTT. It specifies CAISERQVKVTDTQYF.

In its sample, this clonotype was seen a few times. CDR3 coding DNA: TGTGCCAGCAGGGCGACAGGGGTCCTTGAAGCTTTCTTT. Protein product: CASRATGVLEAFF. The chain carries TRBV25-1 and TRBJ1-1, with 8 positions matching TRBD1. Germline V gives CDR1 MGHDK, CDR2 SYGVNS. The CDR3 covers 13 residues. With V trimmed by 6 bases and J by 7 bases, 7 bases remained unmatched. Together with reference TRBV25-1 and TRBJ1-1, the CDR3 gives the full variable domain: EADIYQTPRYLVIGTGKKITLECSQTMGHDKMYWYQQDPGMELHLIHYSYGVNSTEKGDLSSESTVSRIRTEHFPLTLESARPSHTSQYLCASRATGVLEAFFGQGTRLTVV.

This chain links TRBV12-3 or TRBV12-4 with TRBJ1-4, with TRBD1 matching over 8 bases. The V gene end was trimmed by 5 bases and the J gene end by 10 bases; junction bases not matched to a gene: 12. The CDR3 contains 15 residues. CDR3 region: CASSPGQGGRVKLFF. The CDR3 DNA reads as TGTGCCAGCAGTCCAGGACAGGGTGGGAGGGTAAAACTGTTTTTT.

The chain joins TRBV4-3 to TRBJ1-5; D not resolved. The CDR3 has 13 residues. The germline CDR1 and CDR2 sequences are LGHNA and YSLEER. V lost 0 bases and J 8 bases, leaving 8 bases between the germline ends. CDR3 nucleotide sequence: TGCGCCAGCAGCCAAGATATGGGAAAGCCCCAGCATTTT. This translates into CASSQDMGKPQHF.

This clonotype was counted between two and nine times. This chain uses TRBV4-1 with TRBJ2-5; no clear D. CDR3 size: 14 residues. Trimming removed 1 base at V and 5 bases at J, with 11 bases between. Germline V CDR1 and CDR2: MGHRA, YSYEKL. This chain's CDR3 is CASSQVPLIETQYF. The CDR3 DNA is TGCGCCAGCAGCCAAGTACCCCTCATTGAGACCCAGTACTTC.

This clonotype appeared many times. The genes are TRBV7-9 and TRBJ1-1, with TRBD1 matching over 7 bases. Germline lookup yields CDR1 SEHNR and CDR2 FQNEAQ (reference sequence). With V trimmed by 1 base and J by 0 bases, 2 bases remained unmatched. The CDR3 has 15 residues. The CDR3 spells CASSLEGTVNTEAFF. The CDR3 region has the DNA TGTGCCAGCAGCTTAGAAGGGACAGTGAACACTGAAGCTTTCTTT.

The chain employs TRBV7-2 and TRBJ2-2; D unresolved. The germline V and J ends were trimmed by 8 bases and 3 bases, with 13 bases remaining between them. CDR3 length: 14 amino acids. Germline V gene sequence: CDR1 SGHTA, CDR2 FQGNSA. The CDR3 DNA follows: TGTGCCAGCGGGTCGGACGGCTACACCGGGGAGCTGTTTTTT. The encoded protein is CASGSDGYTGELFF.

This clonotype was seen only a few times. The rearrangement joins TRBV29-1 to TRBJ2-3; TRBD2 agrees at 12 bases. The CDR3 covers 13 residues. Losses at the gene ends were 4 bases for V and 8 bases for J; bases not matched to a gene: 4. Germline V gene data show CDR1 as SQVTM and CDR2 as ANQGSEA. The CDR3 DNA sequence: TGCAGCGTTGTTCTAGCGGGAGGGGGTACGCAGTATTTT. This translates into CSVVLAGGGTQYF.

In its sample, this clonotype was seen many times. CDR3 bases: TGTGCCAGCAGTTCGGACCGATCCTATGGCTACACCTTC. Translated, it gives CASSSDRSYGYTF. The chain recombines TRBV27 with TRBJ1-2; D is unresolved. V lost 4 bases and J 4 bases, leaving 10 bases between the germline ends. The length of the CDR3 is 13 residues. Germline V gene sequence: CDR1 MNHEY, CDR2 SMNVEV (reference sequence).

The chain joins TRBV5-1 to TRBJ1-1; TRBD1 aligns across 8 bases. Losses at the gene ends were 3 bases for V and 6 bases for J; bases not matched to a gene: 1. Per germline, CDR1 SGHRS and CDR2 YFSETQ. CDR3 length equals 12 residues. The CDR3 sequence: CASSSTGAEAFF. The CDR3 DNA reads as TGCGCCAGCAGCTCGACAGGGGCTGAAGCTTTCTTT.

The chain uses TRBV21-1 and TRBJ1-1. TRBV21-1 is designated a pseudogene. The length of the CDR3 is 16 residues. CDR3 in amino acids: CASSKGSREGNTEAFF. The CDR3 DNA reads TGTGCCAGCAGCAAAGGTTCGCGGGAGGGGAACACTGAAGCTTTCTTT.